A single sample is the source of the 10 T cell receptor beta chains below, sequenced in a study of brain T cells in children with intractable seizures. Assay: immunoSEQ multiplex PCR; the TCRdb copy retains only in-frame clones and omits some. The sample comprises under 150,000 clones, roughly 92% of which are singletons, and under 4.5% rests with the top ten. This specimen consisted of peripheral blood, obtained at surgery. The receptors were sampled from a boy younger than two with hemimegalencephaly and intractable seizures.

This clone occurred once. The CDR3 DNA follows: TGTGCCAGCAGCTTACCTCCCGGAAAGCAGTACTTC. As protein: CASSLPPGKQYF. This chain links TRBV7-3 with TRBJ2-7; D unresolved. CDR1 and CDR2 (germline): SGHTA, FQGTGA. With 2 bases removed from V and 8 bases from J, the gap between germline ends came to 10 bases. The CDR3 totals 12 residues. The full variable domain, its missing parts supplied by reference TRBV7-3 and TRBJ2-7, is GAGVSQTPSNKVTEKGKYVELRCDPISGHTALYWYRQSLGQGPEFLIYFQGTGAADDSGLPNDRFFAVRPEGSVSTLKIQRTERGDSAVYLCASSLPPGKQYFGPGTRLTVT.

This chain uses TRBV19 with TRBJ1-5; 8 positions match TRBD1. The V gene end was trimmed by 6 bases and the J gene end by 5 bases; junction bases not matched to a gene: 6. Germline-derived CDR1 and CDR2 are LNHDA and SQIVND (reference sequence). The CDR3 runs 14 residues. CDR3 protein: CASSLGQGHQPQHF. The DNA for the CDR3 is TGTGCCAGTAGCCTCGGACAGGGCCATCAGCCCCAGCATTTT. The variable domain in full, completed from reference TRBV19 and TRBJ1-5, reads DGGITQSPKYLFRKEGQNVTLSCEQNLNHDAMYWYRQDPGQGLRLIYYSQIVNDFQKGDIAEGYSVSREKKESFPLTVTSAQKNPTAFYLCASSLGQGHQPQHFGDGTRLSIL.

In DNA form, the CDR3 reads TGTGCCAGCAGTTTAGTGGGGGGACTAGCGGGAGAAGAGACCCAGTACTTC. Translating it yields CASSLVGGLAGEETQYF. V usage is TRBV27 and J usage is TRBJ2-5, with 14 bases matching TRBD2. J gave up 3 bases and V 2 bases, and 5 bases lay outside the gene matches. Germline V lookup: CDR1 MNHEY, CDR2 SMNVEV (reference sequence). This CDR3 is built from 17 residues.

The V call is TRBV15, the J call TRBJ2-7; 12 bases line up with TRBD2. V gave up 4 bases and J gave up 4 bases; unmatched junction bases: 8. CDR3 length: 16 amino acids. In germline, CDR1 is LNHNV, CDR2 YYDKDF (reference sequence). The CDR3 region is CATSTQTSGRVYEQYF. The CDR3 nucleotides read TGTGCCACCAGCACCCAGACTAGCGGGAGAGTGTACGAGCAGTACTTC.

CDR3: CSASTYSVSSYNEQFF. The DNA of the CDR3 is TGCAGTGCTAGTACCTATAGCGTCAGCTCCTACAATGAGCAGTTCTTC. The gene calls are TRBV20-1 and TRBJ2-1; a possible D gene is TRBD2 (5 bases). The CDR3 spans 16 residues. Germline CDR1 and CDR2: DFQATT and SNEGSKA (reference sequence). V gave up 3 bases and J gave up 0 bases, with 15 bases separating them.

The V and J genes are TRBV28 and TRBJ2-3, with 7 bases fitting TRBD1. V lost 2 bases, J lost 4 bases, and 0 bases stayed unmatched. Germline assignment: CDR1 MDHEN and CDR2 SYDVKM. CDR3 length equals 13 residues. CDR3 DNA: TGTGCCAGCAGTTTACAGGGGGCAGATACGCAGTATTTT. This translates into CASSLQGADTQYF.

V gene TRBV6-5 combines with J gene TRBJ1-3; no clear D gene. Germline V gene sequence: CDR1 MNHEY, CDR2 SVGAGI. V lost 6 bases and J 4 bases, leaving 10 bases between the germline ends. CDR3 length: 13 amino acids. CDR3 region: CASRLGKGNTIYF. For the CDR3, the DNA is TGTGCCAGCAGGTTAGGGAAGGGAAACACCATATATTTT.

The rearrangement uses TRBV2 and TRBJ1-5, with 8 bases fitting TRBD1. The V gene end was trimmed by 4 bases and the J gene end by 8 bases; junction bases not matched to a gene: 7. CDR1 is SNHLY, CDR2 FYNNEI, per germline. The CDR3 contains 14 residues. The DNA of the CDR3 is TGTGCCAGCAGTGTTCAGGGGGCCAGAGAGCCCCAGCATTTT. It encodes CASSVQGAREPQHF. Together with reference TRBV2 and TRBJ1-5, the CDR3 gives the full variable domain: EPEVTQTPSHQVTQMGQEVILRCVPISNHLYFYWYRQILGQKVEFLVSFYNNEISEKSEIFDDQFSVERPDGSNFTLKIRSTKLEDSAMYFCASSVQGAREPQHFGDGTRLSIL.

V usage is TRBV7-8 and J usage is TRBJ1-2; D unclear. In germline, CDR1 is SGHVS, CDR2 FQNEAQ. There are 15 residues in the CDR3. Trimming shortened V by 2 bases and J by 0 bases, and 10 bases separated the two germline ends. The CDR3 coding sequence is TGTGCCAGCAGCTTACGGCAGGTAGCTAACTATGGCTACACCTTC. Protein: CASSLRQVANYGYTF.

This clone was seen only once. The chain has TRBV5-6 and TRBJ1-5; no firm D call. V was shortened by 1 base and J by 4 bases, with 6 bases between the two germline ends. Germline CDR1 is SGHDT and CDR2 is YYEEEE. This CDR3 is built from 13 residues. The CDR3 here is CASSLRKNQPQHF. The CDR3 nucleotides read TGTGCCAGCAGCTTGAGGAAAAATCAGCCCCAGCATTTT.